This TCR beta chain was sequenced during a study of blood T cell repertoires in COVID-19. Background on the study: COVID-19 samples collected from the United States, Italy and Spain covered acute and convalescent phases. In each case, the material was cDNA or gDNA derived from T cells, B-cell-depleted T cells, or PBMCs.

In the original workflow: Reference gene primer amplification yielded estimated nucleated cell counts. The method was immunoSEQ multiplex PCR; TCRdb's version includes in-frame clones alone and lacks a portion of them. V, J and clone size are taken as reported in that table, and D and trimming were inferred from the DNA itself. In the table there are about 61,000 clones, about nine tenths of which are singletons. This CDR3 region has 18 residues. The junction had 10 bases not matched to a gene; V was cut back by 1 base and J by 3 bases. The germline gives CDR1 SGHAT, CDR2 FQNNGV. Sample: peripheral blood. This sequence joins TRBV11-2 and TRBJ2-1, with TRBD2 matching 9 bases. The TCR sequence derives from a woman in her fifties or sixties with active or convalescent COVID-19. The CDR3: CASSLGGASGTFYNEQFF. CDR3 nucleotides: TGTGCCAGCAGCTTAGGTGGCGCTAGCGGGACCTTCTACAATGAGCAGTTCTTC.